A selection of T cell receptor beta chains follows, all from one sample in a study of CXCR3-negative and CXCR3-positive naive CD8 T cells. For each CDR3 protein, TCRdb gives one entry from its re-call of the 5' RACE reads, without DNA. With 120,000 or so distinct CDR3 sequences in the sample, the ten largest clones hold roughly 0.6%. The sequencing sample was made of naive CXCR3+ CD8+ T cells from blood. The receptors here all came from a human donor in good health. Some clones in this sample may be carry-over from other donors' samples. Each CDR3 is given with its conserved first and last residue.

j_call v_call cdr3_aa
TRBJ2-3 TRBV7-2 CAPTMGGEPNTQYF
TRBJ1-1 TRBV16 CASSHVGGAEAFF
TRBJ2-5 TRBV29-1 CSVEEGETQYF
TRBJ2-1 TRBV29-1 CSVAGSNEQFF
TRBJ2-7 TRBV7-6 CASSLASTSYEQYF
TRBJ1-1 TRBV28 CASSLFRGNTEAFF
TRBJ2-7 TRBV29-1 CSVTGADAYEQYF
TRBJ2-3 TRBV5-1 CASRSSGETDTQYF
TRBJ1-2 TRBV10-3 CAIRQTGDYGYTF
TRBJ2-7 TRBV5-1 CASSDGPTYEQYF
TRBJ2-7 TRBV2 CASSVEMSRQETQYF
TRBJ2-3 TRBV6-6 CASSYSISPTYSTDTQYF
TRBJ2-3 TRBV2 CASRDPGLAGLADTQYF
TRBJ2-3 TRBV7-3 CASSPWASGSDTQYF
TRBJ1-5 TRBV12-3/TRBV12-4 CASSLDTQPQHF
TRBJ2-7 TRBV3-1 CASSHQGSYEQYF
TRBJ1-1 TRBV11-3 CASSEALTAEAFF
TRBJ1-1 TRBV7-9 CASSIGTGEAFF
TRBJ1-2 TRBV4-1 CASSPRDKSNYGYTF
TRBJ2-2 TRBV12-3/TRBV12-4 CASSSPRTEVGNTGELFF
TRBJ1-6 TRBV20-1 CSAREQYLNSPLHF
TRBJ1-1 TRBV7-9 CASSGGRTSDTEAFF
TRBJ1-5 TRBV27 CASSLGVRQPQHF
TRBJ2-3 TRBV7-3 CASSLDGGIGTDTQYF
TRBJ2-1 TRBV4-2 CASSQGHLNEQFF
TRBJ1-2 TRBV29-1 CSVDSGTESNYGYTF
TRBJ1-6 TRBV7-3 CASSLGVSVSSPLHF
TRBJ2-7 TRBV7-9 CASSPWSSYEQYF
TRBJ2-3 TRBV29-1 CSVEGGDTDTQYF
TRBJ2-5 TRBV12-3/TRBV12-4 CASSRLAGGETQYF
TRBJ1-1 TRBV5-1 CASSLEGYEAFF
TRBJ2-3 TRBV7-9 CASSPWTDTQYF